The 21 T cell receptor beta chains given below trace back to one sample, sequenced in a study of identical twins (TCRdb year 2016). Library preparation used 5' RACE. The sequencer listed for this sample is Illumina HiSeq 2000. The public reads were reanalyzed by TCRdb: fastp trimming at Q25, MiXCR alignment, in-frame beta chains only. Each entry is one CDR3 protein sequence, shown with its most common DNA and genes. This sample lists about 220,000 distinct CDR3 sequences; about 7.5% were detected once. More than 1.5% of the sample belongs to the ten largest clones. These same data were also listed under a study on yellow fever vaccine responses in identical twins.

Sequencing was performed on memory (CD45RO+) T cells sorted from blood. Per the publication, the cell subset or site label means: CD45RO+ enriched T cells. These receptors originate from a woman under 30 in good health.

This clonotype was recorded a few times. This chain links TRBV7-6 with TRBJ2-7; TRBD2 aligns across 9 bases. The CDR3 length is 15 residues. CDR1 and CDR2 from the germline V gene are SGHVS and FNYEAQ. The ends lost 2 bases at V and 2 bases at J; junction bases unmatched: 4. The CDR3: CASSLYSSGAYEQYF. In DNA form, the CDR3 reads TGTGCCAGCAGCTTATATTCTAGCGGGGCCTACGAGCAGTACTTC. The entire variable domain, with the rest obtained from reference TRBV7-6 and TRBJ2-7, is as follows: GAGVSQSPRYKVTKRGQDVALRCDPISGHVSLYWYRQALGQGPEFLTYFNYEAQQDKSGLPNDRFSAERPEGSISTLTIQRTEQRDSAMYRCASSLYSSGAYEQYFGPGTRLTVT.

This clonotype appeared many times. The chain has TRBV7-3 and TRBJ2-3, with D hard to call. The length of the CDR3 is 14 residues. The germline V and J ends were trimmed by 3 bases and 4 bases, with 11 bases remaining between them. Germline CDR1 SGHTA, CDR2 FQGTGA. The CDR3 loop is CASSFGVPPDTQYF. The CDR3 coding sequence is TGTGCCAGCAGCTTTGGAGTCCCCCCAGATACGCAGTATTTT.

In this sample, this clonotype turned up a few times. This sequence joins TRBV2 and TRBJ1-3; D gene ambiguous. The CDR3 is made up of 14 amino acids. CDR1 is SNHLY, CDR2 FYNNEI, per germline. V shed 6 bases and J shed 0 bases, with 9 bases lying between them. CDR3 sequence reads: CASSPELSGNTIYF. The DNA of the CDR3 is TGTGCCAGCAGCCCCGAACTCTCTGGAAACACCATATATTTT.

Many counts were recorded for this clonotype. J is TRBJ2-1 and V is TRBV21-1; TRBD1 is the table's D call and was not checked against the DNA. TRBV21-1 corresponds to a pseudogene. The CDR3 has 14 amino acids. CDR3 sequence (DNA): TGTGCCAGCAGCCAAACACAGGGATTCAATGAGCAGTTCTTC. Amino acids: CASSQTQGFNEQFF.

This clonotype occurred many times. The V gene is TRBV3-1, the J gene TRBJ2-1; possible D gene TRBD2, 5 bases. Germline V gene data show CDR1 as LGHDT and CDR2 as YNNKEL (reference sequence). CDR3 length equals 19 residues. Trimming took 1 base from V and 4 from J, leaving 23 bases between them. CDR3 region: CASSQVPPRVSGPYNEQFF. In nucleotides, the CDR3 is TGTGCCAGCAGCCAAGTCCCCCCGCGAGTGAGCGGACCGTACAATGAGCAGTTCTTC.

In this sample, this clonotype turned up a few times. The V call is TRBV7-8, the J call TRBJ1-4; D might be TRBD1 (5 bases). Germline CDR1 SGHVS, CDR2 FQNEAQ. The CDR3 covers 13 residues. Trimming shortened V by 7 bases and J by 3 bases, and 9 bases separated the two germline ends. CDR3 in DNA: TGTGCCAGCACCATGGGGCCTAATGAAAAACTGTTTTTT. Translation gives CASTMGPNEKLFF.

Here the CDR3 reads CASSQTTGRAYNEQFF. DNA for the CDR3: TGTGCCAGCAGCCAAACGACAGGGAGGGCCTACAATGAGCAGTTCTTC. The chain joins TRBV3-1 to TRBJ2-1; D tentatively reads TRBD1 or TRBD2 (7 bases each). The V end lost 2 bases, the J end lost 2 bases, and 13 bases lay between the germline ends. The CDR3 is 16 amino acids. The germline V gene has CDR1 LGHDT and CDR2 YNNKEL (reference sequence).

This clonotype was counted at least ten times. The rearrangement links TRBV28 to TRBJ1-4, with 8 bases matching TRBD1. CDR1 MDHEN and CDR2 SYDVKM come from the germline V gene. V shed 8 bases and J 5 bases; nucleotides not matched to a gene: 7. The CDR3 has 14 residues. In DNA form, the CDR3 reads TGTGCCAGCGTTACAGGGGGAAAAAATGAAAAACTGTTTTTT. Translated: CASVTGGKNEKLFF. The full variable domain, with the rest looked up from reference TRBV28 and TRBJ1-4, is DVKVTQSSRYLVKRTGEKVFLECVQDMDHENMFWYRQDPGLGLRLIYFSYDVKMKEKGDIPEGYSVSREKKERFSLILESASTNQTSMYLCASVTGGKNEKLFFGSGTQLSVL.

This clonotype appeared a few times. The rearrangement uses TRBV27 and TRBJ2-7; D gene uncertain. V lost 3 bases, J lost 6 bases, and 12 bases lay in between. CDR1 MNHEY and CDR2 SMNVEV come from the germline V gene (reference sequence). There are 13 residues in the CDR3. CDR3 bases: TGTGCCAGCAGTTTTAGTGAGTCAACCGAGCAGTACTTC. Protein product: CASSFSESTEQYF.

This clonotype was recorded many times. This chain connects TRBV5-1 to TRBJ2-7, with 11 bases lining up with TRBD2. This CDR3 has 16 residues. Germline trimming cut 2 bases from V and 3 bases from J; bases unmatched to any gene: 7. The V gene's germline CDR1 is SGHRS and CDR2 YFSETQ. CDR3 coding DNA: TGCGCCAGCAGCTTATCCGGGACTAGCGGTTTCTACGAGCAGTACTTC. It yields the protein CASSLSGTSGFYEQYF.

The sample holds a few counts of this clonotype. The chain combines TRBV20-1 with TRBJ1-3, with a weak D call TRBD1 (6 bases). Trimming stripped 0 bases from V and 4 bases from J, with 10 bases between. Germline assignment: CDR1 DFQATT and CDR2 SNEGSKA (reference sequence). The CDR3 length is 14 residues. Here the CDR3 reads CSARDPGAGNTIYF. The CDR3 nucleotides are TGCAGTGCTAGAGACCCGGGGGCGGGAAACACCATATATTTT.

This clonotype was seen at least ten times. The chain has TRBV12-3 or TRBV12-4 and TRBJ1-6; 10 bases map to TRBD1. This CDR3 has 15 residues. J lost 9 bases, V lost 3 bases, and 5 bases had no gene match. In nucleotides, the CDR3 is TGTGCCAGCAGTTTTGGACAGGGGGAGGGTTCACCCCTCCACTTT. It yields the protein CASSFGQGEGSPLHF.

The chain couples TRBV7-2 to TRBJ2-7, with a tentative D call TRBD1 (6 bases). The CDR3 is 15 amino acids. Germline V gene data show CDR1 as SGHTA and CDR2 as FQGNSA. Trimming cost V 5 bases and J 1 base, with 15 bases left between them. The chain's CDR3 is CASSLRTAFSYEQYF. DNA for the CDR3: TGTGCCAGCAGCCTCCGGACAGCTTTTTCCTACGAGCAGTACTTC.

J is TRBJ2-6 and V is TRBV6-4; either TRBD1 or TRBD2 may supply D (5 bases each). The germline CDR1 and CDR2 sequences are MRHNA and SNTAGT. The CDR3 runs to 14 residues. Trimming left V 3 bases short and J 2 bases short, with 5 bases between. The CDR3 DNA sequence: TGTGCCAGCAGTGAGGGGGCTGGGGCCAACGTCCTGACTTTC. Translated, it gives CASSEGAGANVLTF.

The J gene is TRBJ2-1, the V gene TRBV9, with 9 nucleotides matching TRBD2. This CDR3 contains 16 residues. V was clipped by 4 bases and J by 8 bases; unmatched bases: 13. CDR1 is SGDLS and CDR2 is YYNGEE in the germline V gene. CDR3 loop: CASSQGVAGDRYEQFF. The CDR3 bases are TGTGCCAGCAGCCAAGGGGTAGCGGGAGATCGCTATGAGCAGTTCTTC. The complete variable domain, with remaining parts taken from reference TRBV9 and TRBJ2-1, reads DSGVTQTPKHLITATGQRVTLRCSPRSGDLSVYWYQQSLDQGLQFLIQYYNGEERAKGNILERFSAQQFPDLHSELNLSSLELGDSALYFCASSQGVAGDRYEQFFGPGTRLTVL.

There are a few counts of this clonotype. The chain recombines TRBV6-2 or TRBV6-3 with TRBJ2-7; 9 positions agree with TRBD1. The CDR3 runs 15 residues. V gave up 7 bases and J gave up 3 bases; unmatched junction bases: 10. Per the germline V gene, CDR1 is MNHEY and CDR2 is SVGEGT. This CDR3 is CASKDSGTGLYEQYF. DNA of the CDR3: TGTGCCAGCAAGGACTCCGGGACAGGGCTCTACGAGCAGTACTTC.

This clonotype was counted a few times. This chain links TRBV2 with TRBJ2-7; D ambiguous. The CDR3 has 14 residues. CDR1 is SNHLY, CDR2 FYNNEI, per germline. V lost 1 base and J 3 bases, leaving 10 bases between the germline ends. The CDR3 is CASSEVATIYEQYF. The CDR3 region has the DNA TGTGCCAGCAGTGAAGTTGCAACTATCTACGAGCAGTACTTC. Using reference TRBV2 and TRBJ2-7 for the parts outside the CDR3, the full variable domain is EPEVTQTPSHQVTQMGQEVILRCVPISNHLYFYWYRQILGQKVEFLVSFYNNEISEKSEIFDDQFSVERPDGSNFTLKIRSTKLEDSAMYFCASSEVATIYEQYFGPGTRLTVT.

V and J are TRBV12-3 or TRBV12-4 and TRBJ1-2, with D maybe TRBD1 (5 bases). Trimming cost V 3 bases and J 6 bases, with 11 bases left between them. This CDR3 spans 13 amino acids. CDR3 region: CASSFQGPHGYTF. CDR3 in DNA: TGTGCCAGCAGTTTTCAGGGCCCCCATGGCTACACCTTC.

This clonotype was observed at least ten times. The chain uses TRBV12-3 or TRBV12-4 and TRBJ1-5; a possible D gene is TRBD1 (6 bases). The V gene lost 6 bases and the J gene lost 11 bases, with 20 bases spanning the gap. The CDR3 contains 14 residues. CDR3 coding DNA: TGTGCCAGCAGCCAGGCAGGGGATCGTTTGGCCCAGCATTTT. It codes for CASSQAGDRLAQHF.

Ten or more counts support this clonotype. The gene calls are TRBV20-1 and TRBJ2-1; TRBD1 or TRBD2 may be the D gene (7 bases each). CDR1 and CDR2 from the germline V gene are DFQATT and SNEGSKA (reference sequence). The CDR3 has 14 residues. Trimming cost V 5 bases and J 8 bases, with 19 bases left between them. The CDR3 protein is CSAYPPGGEYEQFF. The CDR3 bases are TGCAGTGCTTACCCCCCAGGGGGGGAGTATGAGCAGTTCTTC.

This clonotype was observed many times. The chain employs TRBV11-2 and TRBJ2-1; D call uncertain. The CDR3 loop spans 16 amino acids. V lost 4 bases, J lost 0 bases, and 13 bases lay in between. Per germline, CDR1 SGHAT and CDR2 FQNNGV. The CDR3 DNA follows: TGTGCCAGCAGCTCCAGATCGCAGGTCTCCTACAATGAGCAGTTCTTC. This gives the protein CASSSRSQVSYNEQFF.